This T cell receptor beta chain was obtained from a study of cytomegalovirus exposure and HLA in healthy donors (dated by TCRdb to about 2017). In the study overall: An earlier analysis of approximately 640 of the donors reported about 250 Gb of sequence data and around 110 million unique TCR beta sequences from some 180 million T cells. An early release that covered about 600 HLA-typed donors contained approximately 300 gigabases of sequencing data and around 80 million unique TCR sequences. The genetic ancestry cluster associated with self-reported Caucasian donors included about four fifths of the 398 genotyped donors. The aim of the study was to test whether cataloging public T cell receptors could identify signatures of past pathogen exposure. The study used immunosequencing to profile the T cell repertoires of approximately 690 subjects and linked those repertoires to cytomegalovirus serostatus. In addition to the first cohort of 650 to 800 subjects, a separate validation cohort of 130 or so different subjects was used. To predict cytomegalovirus infection status, the study combined high-throughput TCR immunosequencing, statistical association of individual TCRs with disease status, and machine learning. A later analysis re-examined previously published TCR beta repertoires from hundreds of donors and added high-resolution HLA genotyping to investigate patterns of TCR occurrence. Rather than using new phenotypic data, the later analysis identified candidate immune exposures from TCR beta sequences and from how often those sequences occurred across donors. An earlier analysis of around 640 of the donors used high-throughput TCR beta sequencing to judge whether each TCR beta V gene segment behaved as functional or pseudogenic. Donor age, sex, ethnicity and CMV serostatus were compiled together with the repertoire data. Genome-wide SNP genotypes for about three fifths of the roughly 670 donors were used in a later genetic analysis, which treated that subset as a discovery cohort. Every repertoire in the discovery cohort had been generated on one and the same sequencing platform. HLA typing covered class I and class II loci at four-digit resolution. The number of typed donors differed by locus: about 620-630 for A, B, C, DRB1 and DQB1; some 500 for DQA1; 606 for DPA1; and about 450 for DPB1. Roughly 5 DR-DQ haplotypes were handled as single units for association and clustering, since linkage in the cohort was strong. Among 300 to 500 genotyped donors of the cohort, an average of around 240,000 unique TCR beta nucleotide sequences was sequenced per donor, of which about 18% were non-productive.

This clone showed up just once. The antigen it recognizes is unknown. The sample holds no much larger clone one base away, and base qualities are not on file. In total, 600 or so healthy bone marrow donors made up the cohort. All cohort members were sampled while nominally healthy, although unrecorded immune exposures were likely present. CMV serostatus was positive for about 300 and negative for about 50% of the roughly 700 cohort members, and was not recorded for this donor. Every donor gave a peripheral blood sample, and the peripheral blood mononuclear cells from that sample were used for TCR beta sequencing. Genomic DNA was extracted from the blood cell samples with the Qiagen DNeasy Blood Extraction Kit. Library construction relied on the immunoSEQ multiplex PCR assay. For the multiplex PCR, a mixture combining 60 forward primers for TCR Vbeta segments and 13 reverse primers for TCR Jbeta segments was used. The CDR3 region of rearranged TCR beta genes was amplified from genomic DNA with a multiplex PCR assay. Amplified TCR beta libraries were sequenced as 87-base-pair reads on the Illumina HiSeq System. The authors processed their data as follows. A later analysis tallied roughly 78 million unique TCR beta chains across the 650 to 750 repertoires, and around 10 million of those chains were shared by two or more donors. Raw reads were error-corrected and collapsed into unique sequences with a nearest-neighbor algorithm that merged closely related sequences to remove PCR and sequencing errors. To assign V, D and J gene segments, CDR3 sequences were aligned to IMGT reference sequences. For a sequence to be retained, a match of at least six nucleotides was required to both a V gene segment and a J gene segment. Rearrangements were classified as productive when the CDR3 lacked stop codons and remained in frame with V and J, and all other rearrangements were classified as non-productive. Following IMGT convention, CDR3 was defined as the stretch from the second conserved V-encoded cysteine up to the conserved J-encoded phenylalanine. The earlier analysis of about 610 of the donors excluded any sequence lacking an unambiguous match to a single V gene segment. An earlier analysis of a few hundred of the donors classified V segments as functional when productive rearrangements were above 56.7% and as segregating when the standard deviation between donors was above 5%. To diagnose cytomegalovirus status from the catalog of TCR beta chain sequences, a statistical classification framework was built. In a later analysis, TCR nucleotide sequences were compared against IMGT/GENE-DB human TR gene sequences so that V and J genes could be assigned. In a later analysis, CDR3 sequences and most-parsimonious VDJ recombination scenarios were assigned using the TCRdist pipeline. In a later analysis, each TCR beta chain was defined by its CDR3 amino acid sequence together with its V-gene family, and reads without a unique V-gene family were excluded. As a way to deal with suspected cross-contamination and a sequencing artifact, a later analysis dropped 592 nucleotide sequences that were highly shared and had low generation probability. In a later analysis, a clonal expansion index for each public chain was calculated from normalized within-repertoire ranks of inferred template counts. Generation probabilities in a later analysis came from a VDJ recombination model fitted to out-of-frame rearrangements, and those results were checked against IGoR. A later analysis scored TCR-TCR, TCR-HLA and TCR-CMV co-occurrence with hypergeometric tests, applying a repertoire-size bias correction to TCR pairs. To estimate false discovery rates, a later analysis permuted the HLA or CMV assignments 20 times. In a later analysis, co-occurring TCRs were grouped with DBSCAN, and TCRdist sequence similarity was added when clustering was performed within HLA-allele-positive subsets. Co-occurrence clustering excluded repertoires with fewer than 30,000 or more than 120,000 public chains, plus five with anomalous nucleotide sharing. TCRdb took this table from immuneACCESS and kept in-frame rearrangements with V and J called. Such tables lack part of the clones; where checked against another copy, unresolved V genes explain under half of the gap, and the rest is unexplained. The V and J calls and clone size are taken from that table; D and trimming were inferred from the DNA. The sample table shows approximately 110,000 clones, and over 75% are seen once. The ten largest account for around 3.5% of the sample.

What the study reported, not specific to this receptor: According to a later analysis, TCR association rates differed among HLA loci, with DRB1 alleles showing the most associated TCRs and HLA-C alleles showing the fewest. A later analysis found that most CMV-associated TCR beta chains appeared HLA-restricted, with HLA associations seemingly driven largely by CMV exposure. CMV serostatus was the only immune exposure information available for the cohort. An association between a missense DCLRE1C variant and V-gene and J-gene trimming of TCR beta chains was found in a later genetic analysis and replicated in an independent cohort. Sequencing depth was assumed to be roughly uniform across donors in the presence/absence analyses, though that assumption may not hold. Because some donors lacked HLA typing at each locus, the association tests relied only on the typed subset. A later analysis associated 15,000 to 20,000 TCR beta sequences with specific HLA alleles at a false discovery rate of 0.05. Compared with the approximately 670-donor mean, donors in an Asian-associated ancestry cluster had fewer N-insertions in productive TCRs, according to a later genetic analysis. Strong co-occurrence of HLA alleles, especially DR and DQ, made assigning TCR associations to individual alleles difficult. In this cohort, only TCR beta chains were sequenced, and detectable features were limited by the absence of alpha or paired-chain data. Most TCR sequences were seen in very few donors, while some public TCRs were found in many individuals. The sequencing pipeline was judged likely to have produced a cluster of highly shared sequence variants as a technical artifact. In a later analysis, several top co-occurrence clusters were reported to appear linked to parvovirus B19, influenza, CMV and Epstein-Barr virus. Because counts were too low, seventeen rarely observed V segments, including chromosome 9 orphons, were excluded from the earlier analysis of 587 of the donors. Correlated functional status among segregating V segments might reflect linkage disequilibrium, but an unknown experimental factor could not be ruled out. The study gave a list of roughly 150 TCR beta chains associated with cytomegalovirus. The 87-base-pair reads could not distinguish some IMGT-functional V segments, including TRBV6-2 and TRBV6-3, so those segments were excluded. A later analysis found that HLA-associated TCR beta chains were more clonally expanded and had lower generation probabilities than equally common non-associated chains. The classifier was reported to diagnose cytomegalovirus status with high specificity and sensitivity in both the original cohort and the validation cohort. The authors suggested that the approach could potentially be extended to other disease states and immunological phenotypes. In an earlier analysis of 587 of the donors, most TCR beta V segments appeared in productive rearrangements about 87% or about 30% of the time, broadly matching IMGT annotations. A further reported finding was that TCR beta sequences accurately predicted the HLA-A and HLA-B alleles for most subjects in the first cohort. Three of the identified cytomegalovirus-associated TCR beta chains were confirmed in vitro to be specific for cytomegalovirus antigens.

V has 9 bases trimmed and J has 4 bases trimmed; junction bases matching no gene number 11. The germline V gene encodes CDR1 LNHDA and CDR2 SQIVND (reference sequence). The CDR3, from cysteine to phenylalanine, totals 14 residues. Only the CDR3 portion is preserved as DNA: 42 bases, with reading frame beginning at the first base. The rearrangement joined TRBV19 to TRBJ2-5, with TRBD2 identical over 7 junction bases. The source of this sequence is a human donor in good health. The specimen was PBMCs. The CDR3 is CASHPRGEGETQYF. At the DNA level, the sequence is TGTGCCAGCCACCCCCGGGGGGAGGGAGAGACCCAGTACTTC.